Listed here are 25 T cell receptor beta chains from one sample, sequenced in a study of memory CD8 T cells in hepatitis C reinfection. Regarding time point: pre-reinfection, 55 to 20 weeks before reinfection detection. Sorted cells were sequenced directly ex vivo without any in vitro expansion. The assay was immunoSEQ multiplex PCR, and TCRdb's table has in-frame clones only and misses some. The table includes about 50,000 clones, about 90% detected once. The sample taken for sequencing was naive CD8+ T cells sorted from blood. The source is a man aged 18 to 30 with hepatitis C virus infection.

V usage is TRBV5-5 and J usage is TRBJ1-2, with TRBD1 matching 8 bases. V lost 4 bases, J lost 0 bases, and 5 bases stayed unmatched. The CDR3 is 15 residues long. CDR1 SGHKS and CDR2 YYEKEE come from the germline V gene (reference sequence). The DNA for the CDR3 is TGTGCCAGCAGCGGAGGACAGGGCGCTAACTATGGCTACACCTTC. It yields the protein CASSGGQGANYGYTF. Filled out from reference TRBV5-5 and TRBJ1-2, the complete variable domain reads DAGVTQSPTHLIKTRGQQVTLRCSPISGHKSVSWYQQVLGQGPQFIFQYYEKEERGRGNFPDRFSARQFPNYSSELNVNALLLGDSALYLCASSGGQGANYGYTFGSGTRLTVV.

The genes are TRBV30 and TRBJ2-5; the D gene is possibly TRBD2 (5 bases). The CDR3 is 13 residues long. The V end lost 0 bases, the J end lost 4 bases, and 9 bases lay between the germline ends. Germline lookup yields CDR1 GTSNPN and CDR2 SVGIG (reference sequence). CDR3 sequence (DNA): TGTGCCTGGAGTGTACTCAGCGGAGAGACCCAGTACTTC. This encodes CAWSVLSGETQYF.

This sequence joins TRBV19 and TRBJ2-5; 7 bases map to TRBD2. The assigned J gene may be wrong: the sequence end matches TRBJ2-7 better. Looked up from germline, CDR1 is LNHDA and CDR2 is SQIVND (reference sequence). The CDR3 totals 17 residues. The CDR3 DNA reads TGTGCCAGTAGTATCGCTAGCGGAGGCGAGGGGTCCTACGAGCAGTACTTC. This codes for CASSIASGGEGSYEQYF.

This chain connects TRBV5-1 to TRBJ2-5; 13 bases line up with TRBD2. This CDR3 spans 15 amino acids. The junction had 1 base not matched to a gene; V was cut back by 3 bases and J by 2 bases. Germline values: CDR1 SGHRS, CDR2 YFSETQ. The CDR3 reads CASSSGLAGQETQYF. In DNA form, the CDR3 reads TGCGCCAGCAGCTCGGGACTAGCGGGGCAAGAGACCCAGTACTTC.

This clone was seen a few times. This rearrangement joins TRBV15 to TRBJ2-7, with TRBD2 matching 11 bases. Germline V gives CDR1 LNHNV, CDR2 YYDKDF (reference sequence). This CDR3 is 15 amino acids long. Trimming removed 0 bases from V and 4 bases from J; junction bases left unmatched: 2. In nucleotides, the CDR3 is TGTGCCACCAGCAGAGATGTAGCGGGAGGGTACGAGCAGTACTTC. It encodes CATSRDVAGGYEQYF.

The J gene is TRBJ1-1, the V gene TRBV7-9; D may be TRBD1 (6 bases). CDR3 length: 15 amino acids. Looked up from germline, CDR1 is SEHNR and CDR2 is FQNEAQ (reference sequence). V lost 2 bases to trimming and J lost 2 bases, with 12 bases between them. DNA of the CDR3: TGTGCCAGCAGCTTACCGGGACACCTAAACACTGAAGCTTTCTTT. It encodes CASSLPGHLNTEAFF.

The chain recombines TRBV7-3 with TRBJ2-2; unclear D gene. This CDR3 is 12 amino acids long. Deletions cut 3 bases from V and 3 bases from J, with 2 bases between. Per the germline V gene, CDR1 is SGHTA and CDR2 is FQGTGA. Written as DNA, the CDR3 is TGTGCCAGCAGCTTCGACACCGGGGAGCTGTTTTTT. As protein: CASSFDTGELFF.

V usage is TRBV19 and J usage is TRBJ2-3, with TRBD2 matching 9 bases. The CDR3 runs to 18 residues. Germline V CDR1 and CDR2: LNHDA, SQIVND (reference sequence). The V and J ends lost 5 bases and 2 bases, in that order; junction bases with no gene match: 14. CDR3 sequence (DNA): TGTGCCAGTAGTCTCCCTGCCCAGACTAGCGGTGACACAGATACGCAGTATTTT. It is translated as CASSLPAQTSGDTDTQYF. The full variable domain, with the rest looked up from reference TRBV19 and TRBJ2-3, is DGGITQSPKYLFRKEGQNVTLSCEQNLNHDAMYWYRQDPGQGLRLIYYSQIVNDFQKGDIAEGYSVSREKKESFPLTVTSAQKNPTAFYLCASSLPAQTSGDTDTQYFGPGTRLTVL.

J is TRBJ2-7 and V is TRBV4-1; 7 bases line up with TRBD1. The CDR3 length is 14 residues. Germline V gives CDR1 MGHRA, CDR2 YSYEKL. V lost 4 bases and J lost 2; bases outside the gene matches: 5. The CDR3 spells CASSPRQGAYEQYF. The CDR3 region has the DNA TGCGCCAGCAGCCCTCGGCAGGGGGCCTACGAGCAGTACTTC.

The rearrangement links TRBV7-6 to TRBJ2-6; TRBD2 is a possible D gene (6 bases). With 8 bases removed from V and 4 bases from J, the gap between germline ends came to 21 bases. Germline lookup yields CDR1 SGHVS and CDR2 FNYEAQ. The CDR3 contains 17 residues. CDR3 nucleotide sequence: TGTGCCAGCGGCGCGGAGGGGCCCAGCTCCGGGGCCAACGTCCTGACTTTC. Translated, it gives CASGAEGPSSGANVLTF.

CDR3 in DNA: TGTGCCTGGAAGAGGGCAGGGACCCAGTACTTC. Encoded protein: CAWKRAGTQYF. This chain uses TRBV30 with TRBJ2-5; maybe TRBD2 (5 bases). Trimming pared 4 bases from V and 7 bases from J, leaving 10 bases between. The CDR3 is made up of 11 amino acids. Looked up from germline, CDR1 is GTSNPN and CDR2 is SVGIG (reference sequence).

The chain has TRBV28 and TRBJ2-5; 7 bases line up with TRBD1. J gave up 11 bases and V 3 bases, and 12 bases lay outside the gene matches. CDR1 is MDHEN, CDR2 SYDVKM, per germline. The CDR3 runs 14 residues. CDR3: CASSFEQGQDEQYF. CDR3 sequence (DNA): TGTGCCAGCAGTTTTGAACAGGGGCAGGATGAGCAGTACTTC.

The chain uses TRBV2 and TRBJ2-1, with D perhaps TRBD2 (5 bases). Trimming left V 6 bases short and J 9 bases short, with 12 bases between. There are 12 residues in the CDR3. Germline CDR1 and CDR2: SNHLY and FYNNEI. The CDR3 reads CASRSTRGEQFF. The CDR3, as DNA: TGTGCCAGCAGATCTACCCGGGGTGAGCAGTTCTTC.

This rearrangement joins TRBV19 to TRBJ2-1; TRBD1 might be the D (6 bases). The length of the CDR3 is 16 residues. The germline V gene has CDR1 LNHDA and CDR2 SQIVND (reference sequence). V gave up 2 bases and J gave up 0 bases, with 11 bases separating them. Here the CDR3 reads CASSISGHSSYNEQFF. CDR3 coding DNA: TGTGCCAGTAGTATATCGGGACACAGCTCCTACAATGAGCAGTTCTTC. Combining the CDR3 with reference TRBV19 and TRBJ2-1 gives the whole variable domain DGGITQSPKYLFRKEGQNVTLSCEQNLNHDAMYWYRQDPGQGLRLIYYSQIVNDFQKGDIAEGYSVSREKKESFPLTVTSAQKNPTAFYLCASSISGHSSYNEQFFGPGTRLTVL.

This clone was seen once. This rearrangement joins TRBV6-4 to TRBJ2-1; 8 bases align to TRBD2. Trimming at V came to 1 base and at J to 4 bases, leaving 6 bases not matched to a gene. There are 16 residues in the CDR3. CDR1 is MRHNA and CDR2 is SNTAGT in the germline V gene. Here the CDR3 DNA reads TGTGCCAGCAGTGACTTTAGCGGGGCTGCGTACAATGAGCAGTTCTTC. Amino acids: CASSDFSGAAYNEQFF.

The genes are TRBV10-2 and TRBJ2-7, with TRBD1 identical over 8 bases. The CDR3 contains 12 residues. The trim removed 9 bases at V and 3 bases at J, leaving 4 bases unmatched. The V gene's germline CDR1 is WSHSY and CDR2 SAAADI. CDR3 region: CASGTGYYEQYF. The CDR3 region has the DNA TGCGCCAGTGGGACAGGTTACTACGAGCAGTACTTC.

The gene calls are TRBV28 and TRBJ1-5, with 7 bases that match TRBD1. CDR1 is MDHEN, CDR2 SYDVKM, per germline. With 6 bases clipped from V and 6 bases from J, the junction kept 11 bases outside the gene matches. The CDR3 is made up of 15 amino acids. This CDR3 is CASRGTVGGGQPQHF. The CDR3 bases are TGTGCCAGCAGGGGGACAGTGGGTGGGGGTCAGCCCCAGCATTTT.

Here the CDR3 DNA reads TGTGCCAGTAGTATATTTGAACAGGGGAGCAATGAGCAGTTCTTC. Encoded protein: CASSIFEQGSNEQFF. The chain recombines TRBV19 with TRBJ2-1, with 7 nucleotides matching TRBD1. CDR1 and CDR2 (germline): LNHDA, SQIVND (reference sequence). V trimming: 2 bases; J trimming: 6 bases; junction bases outside the gene matches: 7. The CDR3 length is 15 residues.

Only one count was recorded for this clone. This chain connects TRBV28 to TRBJ2-1, with a weak D call TRBD2 (5 bases). Germline assignment: CDR1 MDHEN and CDR2 SYDVKM. Deletions cut 6 bases from V and 8 bases from J, with 17 bases between. The CDR3 loop spans 14 amino acids. The CDR3: CASRPGVGFDEQFF. The CDR3 DNA is TGTGCCAGCAGGCCCGGGGTAGGGTTCGATGAGCAGTTCTTC.

The CDR3 DNA is TGTGCCAGCAGTTACCCGCCGAGCTACTCTGGAAACACCATATATTTT. This encodes CASSYPPSYSGNTIYF. This chain links TRBV6-6 with TRBJ1-3; D is undetermined. V dropped 2 bases and J dropped 0 bases, with 11 bases sitting between them. The CDR3 sequence is 16 residues long. Germline V gene sequence: CDR1 MNHNY, CDR2 SVGAGI (reference sequence).

V usage is TRBV7-2 and J usage is TRBJ1-6, with TRBD1 matching 9 bases. The CDR3 totals 16 residues. Germline trimming cut 4 bases from V and 6 bases from J; bases unmatched to any gene: 7. Germline values: CDR1 SGHTA, CDR2 FQGNSA. This chain's CDR3 is CASSYRDRDSNSPLHF. The CDR3 DNA follows: TGTGCCAGCAGCTACCGGGACAGGGACAGTAATTCACCCCTCCACTTT. Supplemented by reference TRBV7-2 and TRBJ1-6, the full variable domain reads GAGVSQSPSNKVTEKGKDVELRCDPISGHTALYWYRQSLGQGLEFLIYFQGNSAPDKSGLPSDRFSAERTGGSVSTLTIQRTQQEDSAVYLCASSYRDRDSNSPLHFGNGTRLTVT.

CDR3 region: CASSLGSVTEQYF. The CDR3 DNA reads TGTGCCAGCAGCTTAGGTAGCGTCACCGAGCAGTACTTC. V usage is TRBV11-2 and J usage is TRBJ2-7, with D possibly matching TRBD2 (5 bases). V lost 1 base and J lost 6, with 10 bases in between. The CDR3 is made up of 13 amino acids. Germline V lookup: CDR1 SGHAT, CDR2 FQNNGV.

This chain links TRBV5-6 with TRBJ2-2, with a weak D call TRBD2 (6 bases). Looked up from germline, CDR1 is SGHDT and CDR2 is YYEEEE. This CDR3 has 15 amino acids. V lost 4 bases, J lost 0 bases, and 10 bases lay in between. CDR3 loop: CASSGDSSNTGELFF. The CDR3 DNA sequence: TGTGCCAGCAGCGGGGACTCATCGAACACCGGGGAGCTGTTTTTT. Using reference TRBV5-6 and TRBJ2-2 for the parts outside the CDR3, the full variable domain is DAGVTQSPTHLIKTRGQQVTLRCSPKSGHDTVSWYQQALGQGPQFIFQYYEEEERQRGNFPDRFSGHQFPNYSSELNVNALLLGDSALYLCASSGDSSNTGELFFGEGSRLTVL.

This chain links TRBV4-3 with TRBJ1-5; D not certain. The CDR3 loop spans 17 amino acids. The germline V gene encodes CDR1 LGHNA and CDR2 YSLEER. Deletions cut 0 bases from V and 2 bases from J, with 14 bases between. CDR3 sequence reads: CASSQDLDPRGNQPQHF. As DNA, the CDR3 is TGCGCCAGCAGCCAAGATCTTGACCCCCGGGGCAATCAGCCCCAGCATTTT.

The chain employs TRBV28 and TRBJ2-1; D possibly corresponds to TRBD1 (6 bases). Between the trimmed V and J ends, which lost 2 bases and 8 bases, there was a span of 16 bases. Germline V gene sequence: CDR1 MDHEN, CDR2 SYDVKM. This CDR3 region has 15 residues. The CDR3 DNA is TGTGCCAGCAGTTTACAGGGGCTCTTGATGGATGAGCAGTTCTTC. This encodes CASSLQGLLMDEQFF.